Each of the 27 T cell receptor beta chains below was sequenced from the same sample in a study of blood T cell repertoires in COVID-19. The table came from immunoSEQ multiplex PCR; TCRdb's copy has only in-frame clones and leaves some out. Of around 270,000 clones in the sample, over 75% were seen once. Sequencing was carried out using PBMCs or T cells enriched from blood (not recorded which). The receptors come from a young woman who had recovered from COVID-19.

J is TRBJ1-1 and V is TRBV3-1 (or the pseudogene TRBV3-2), with 9 bases fitting TRBD1. Germline assignment: CDR1 LGHDT and CDR2 YNNKEL (reference sequence). The V and J ends lost 0 bases and 5 bases, in that order; junction bases with no gene match: 13. This CDR3 has 18 amino acids. CDR3 in amino acids: CASSQEGPSDRGWTEAFF. The CDR3 DNA reads TGTGCCAGCAGCCAAGAAGGCCCTAGCGACAGGGGGTGGACTGAAGCTTTCTTT.

The V call is TRBV3-1 (or the pseudogene TRBV3-2), the J call TRBJ1-5; a possible D gene is TRBD1 (5 bases). The V end lost 2 bases, the J end lost 6 bases, and 8 bases lay between the germline ends. Looked up from germline, CDR1 is LGHDT and CDR2 is YNNKEL (reference sequence). This CDR3 spans 13 amino acids. CDR3 DNA: TGTGCCAGCAGCCAACAGGGAAGTCAGCCCCAGCATTTT. Translated, it gives CASSQQGSQPQHF.

This clone was observed once. The V gene is TRBV7-9, the J gene TRBJ2-4; D may be TRBD2 (6 bases). The CDR3 covers 18 residues. Trimming shortened V by 5 bases and J by 1 base, and 21 bases separated the two germline ends. Looked up from germline, CDR1 is SEHNR and CDR2 is FQNEAQ (reference sequence). CDR3 nucleotides: TGTGCCAGCAGCCCACCCGGGAGCGCGTCGGTGGCCAAAAACATTCAGTACTTC. Translating gives CASSPPGSASVAKNIQYF.

The chain carries TRBV11-3 and TRBJ2-5, with 9 bases that match TRBD1. The germline gives CDR1 SGHNT, CDR2 YENEEA. V dropped 0 bases and J dropped 2; count of bases not matched to a gene: 7. The CDR3 has 17 residues. CDR3 sequence: CASSLDRLGTGQETQYF. For the CDR3, the DNA is TGTGCCAGCAGCTTAGATCGTCTGGGGACAGGGCAAGAGACCCAGTACTTC.

This clone was recorded once. The rearrangement links TRBV9 to TRBJ1-2, with D perhaps matching TRBD1 (6 bases). The CDR3 extends over 15 amino acids. Germline V lookup: CDR1 SGDLS, CDR2 YYNGEE. The V and J ends lost 0 bases and 2 bases respectively, with 11 bases between them. CDR3 in amino acids: CASSVAPTGNYGYTF. CDR3 DNA sequence: TGTGCCAGCAGCGTAGCGCCAACAGGGAACTATGGCTACACCTTC.

The rearrangement links TRBV15 to TRBJ1-2; TRBD1 aligns across 7 bases. Germline-derived CDR1 and CDR2 are LNHNV and YYDKDF (reference sequence). Unmatched junction bases numbered 7, after V lost 7 bases and J lost 2 bases. The CDR3 totals 14 residues. In DNA form, the CDR3 reads TGTGCCACCACCCCTATGACAGGGAACTATGGCTACACCTTC. This translates into CATTPMTGNYGYTF.

The J gene is TRBJ2-7, the V gene TRBV11-1; TRBD2 matches 8 bases. The CDR3 has 15 amino acids. The V gene's germline CDR1 is SGHAT and CDR2 FQDESV (reference sequence). The V and J ends lost 4 bases and 3 bases, in that order; junction bases with no gene match: 8. CDR3 DNA sequence: TGTGCCAGCAGCTCCCCGCGTAGCGGGAACTACGAGCAGTACTTC. The encoded protein is CASSSPRSGNYEQYF.

The table lists this clone with a count of one. V usage is TRBV6-5 and J usage is TRBJ2-5; D is unresolved. Germline V gene data show CDR1 as MNHEY and CDR2 as SVGAGI. The germline V and J ends were trimmed by 0 bases and 0 bases, with 11 bases remaining between them. This CDR3 has 16 amino acids. In DNA, the CDR3 is TGTGCCAGCAGTTACTCGATGGGCCGAAACCAAGAGACCCAGTACTTC. Its translation: CASSYSMGRNQETQYF.

This chain uses TRBV3-1 (or the pseudogene TRBV3-2) with TRBJ1-6, with 7 bases identical to TRBD1. V lost 2 bases and J lost 6; bases outside the gene matches: 7. This CDR3 has 16 amino acids. The germline gives CDR1 LGHDT, CDR2 YNNKEL (reference sequence). CDR3 nucleotides: TGTGCCAGCAGCCAACCCGGGACAGCATTTAATTCACCCCTCCACTTT. As protein: CASSQPGTAFNSPLHF.

The genes are TRBV9 and TRBJ2-2, with D possibly TRBD2 on 6 matching bases. The CDR3 length is 16 residues. Trimming left V 2 bases short and J 6 bases short, with 17 bases between. Germline loops: CDR1 SGDLS, CDR2 YYNGEE. The DNA of the CDR3 is TGTGCCAGCAGCGTCGGGGCTAGCGAGCTTTCCGGGGAGCTGTTTTTT. This codes for CASSVGASELSGELFF.

The J gene is TRBJ2-1, the V gene TRBV4-1, with D uncertain. The CDR3 has 14 residues. Germline V gives CDR1 MGHRA, CDR2 YSYEKL. Trimming shortened V by 3 bases and J by 5 bases, and 11 bases separated the two germline ends. The CDR3 here is CASSHIFRNNEQFF. CDR3 sequence (DNA): TGCGCCAGCAGCCATATTTTCAGGAACAATGAGCAGTTCTTC.

This sequence joins TRBV5-6 and TRBJ1-6, with D maybe TRBD1 (5 bases). V was clipped by 1 base and J by 10 bases, with 9 bases between them. CDR1 SGHDT and CDR2 YYEEEE come from the germline V gene. The CDR3 has 13 residues. CDR3 amino acids: CASSLPQGSPLHF. CDR3 DNA: TGTGCCAGCAGCTTGCCCCAGGGATCACCCCTCCACTTT. The variable domain in full, completed from reference TRBV5-6 and TRBJ1-6, reads DAGVTQSPTHLIKTRGQQVTLRCSPKSGHDTVSWYQQALGQGPQFIFQYYEEEERQRGNFPDRFSGHQFPNYSSELNVNALLLGDSALYLCASSLPQGSPLHFGNGTRLTVT.

The chain combines TRBV4-2 with TRBJ2-4; D remains unclear. V was clipped by 1 base and J by 2 bases, with 6 bases between them. Germline V CDR1 and CDR2: LGHNA, YNFKEQ. This CDR3 region has 14 residues. The CDR3 DNA reads TGTGCCAGCAGCCAAGCACATTCCAAAAACATTCAGTACTTC. Translated, it gives CASSQAHSKNIQYF.

Regarding this clone: Other DNA sequences within the sample encode an identical CDR3. CDR3: CASSRTGEKLFF. The DNA for the CDR3 is TGTGCCAGCAGCCGGACAGGTGAAAAACTGTTTTTT. V gene TRBV28 combines with J gene TRBJ1-4, with 7 bases that match TRBD1. Germline CDR1 and CDR2: MDHEN and SYDVKM. Unmatched junction bases numbered 2, after V lost 6 bases and J lost 7 bases. This CDR3 spans 12 amino acids.

V is TRBV5-1 and J is TRBJ2-1, with D perhaps matching TRBD1 (5 bases). The CDR3 spans 20 residues. V gave up 0 bases and J gave up 0 bases, with 22 bases separating them. Looked up from germline, CDR1 is SGHRS and CDR2 is YFSETQ. CDR3 DNA: TGCGCCAGCAGCTTGGGGGGCCTTGCCTTCCAAAAGAGCTCCTACAATGAGCAGTTCTTC. This translates into CASSLGGLAFQKSSYNEQFF.

The rearrangement uses TRBV11-2 and TRBJ1-2; possibly TRBD1 for D (5 bases). The germline CDR1 and CDR2 sequences are SGHAT and FQNNGV. Trimming removed 0 bases from V and 8 bases from J, with 7 bases in between. CDR3 length equals 12 residues. The CDR3 reads CASSLEGRGYTF. CDR3 sequence (DNA): TGTGCCAGCAGCTTAGAGGGGCGAGGCTACACCTTC.

The gene calls are TRBV30 and TRBJ1-1; TRBD1 might be the D (6 bases). The CDR3 covers 13 residues. V lost 4 bases to trimming and J lost 8 bases, with 17 bases between them. The germline gives CDR1 GTSNPN, CDR2 SVGIG (reference sequence). CDR3 in DNA: TGTGCCTGGACCCCCCTGACGACAGGCGAAGCTTTCTTT. Translating gives CAWTPLTTGEAFF.

The rearrangement joins TRBV3-1 (or the pseudogene TRBV3-2) to TRBJ2-7; D is possibly TRBD2 (6 bases). Trimming removed 4 bases from V and 2 bases from J, with 18 bases in between. The CDR3 runs to 16 residues. Germline V gene sequence: CDR1 LGHDT, CDR2 YNNKEL (reference sequence). The CDR3 nucleotides read TGTGCCAGCAGCCCTCAACCCGGGGGATACACCTACGAGCAGTACTTC. Translating it yields CASSPQPGGYTYEQYF.

This clone occurred a few times. J is TRBJ2-2 and V is TRBV29-1; weak D call: TRBD2 (5 bases). This CDR3 contains 13 residues. The germline V gene encodes CDR1 SQVTM and CDR2 ANQGSEA. V lost 6 bases and J 2 bases, leaving 10 bases between the germline ends. The CDR3 DNA follows: TGCAGCGTGGCCCGGGAAAACACCGGGGAGCTGTTTTTT. Its protein product is CSVARENTGELFF.

The chain couples TRBV11-2 to TRBJ1-1, with D perhaps matching TRBD1 (5 bases). The V end lost 4 bases, the J end lost 4 bases, and 13 bases lay between the germline ends. Per germline, CDR1 SGHAT and CDR2 FQNNGV. This CDR3 is 14 amino acids long. CDR3 protein: CASSSTIRGTEAFF. The DNA of the CDR3 is TGTGCCAGCAGCTCAACAATTAGGGGCACTGAAGCTTTCTTT.

This clone was seen just once. J is TRBJ2-7 and V is TRBV2; 11 bases map to TRBD2. J lost 4 bases, V lost 7 bases, and 9 bases had no gene match. Germline assignment: CDR1 SNHLY and CDR2 FYNNEI. This CDR3 has 15 amino acids. CDR3 in DNA: TGTGCCAGCAACCTACTAGCGGGAGTTGGGTACGAGCAGTACTTC. This translates into CASNLLAGVGYEQYF.

The table lists this clone with a few counts. The chain employs TRBV28 and TRBJ2-7, with 9 bases matching TRBD2. V gave up 3 bases and J gave up 2 bases; unmatched junction bases: 5. Germline-derived CDR1 and CDR2 are MDHEN and SYDVKM. The CDR3 runs 15 residues. CDR3 DNA: TGTGCCAGCAGTTTGCTAGCGGGAAGTGCCTACGAGCAGTACTTC. This gives the protein CASSLLAGSAYEQYF.

The chain uses TRBV7-2 and TRBJ2-5; D ambiguous. Looked up from germline, CDR1 is SGHTA and CDR2 is FQGNSA. Deletions cut 6 bases from V and 1 base from J, with 12 bases between. The CDR3 is 14 amino acids. The CDR3 DNA sequence: TGTGCCAGCAGTCCCCAGGCGTCCCAAGAGACCCAGTACTTC. Protein: CASSPQASQETQYF.

The chain couples TRBV6-2 or TRBV6-3 to TRBJ2-2, with D tentatively TRBD1 (5 bases). The ends were cut back, 4 bases at V and 5 bases at J, with 14 bases in the middle. CDR3 length equals 15 residues. Germline-derived CDR1 and CDR2 are MNHEY and SVGEGT. The CDR3 spells CASSWRRANTGELFF. CDR3 DNA sequence: TGTGCCAGCAGTTGGCGCAGGGCAAATACCGGGGAGCTGTTTTTT.

This clone was counted only a few times. This chain links TRBV19 with TRBJ1-4, with D maybe TRBD1 (5 bases). From germline, CDR1 is LNHDA and CDR2 SQIVND (reference sequence). This CDR3 comprises 15 residues. Trimming removed 7 bases at V and 0 bases at J, with 12 bases between. CDR3 loop: CASTLTAATNEKLFF. The DNA for the CDR3 is TGTGCCAGTACGTTGACAGCCGCAACTAATGAAAAACTGTTTTTT.

V is TRBV19 and J is TRBJ2-1; weak D call: TRBD2 (5 bases). This CDR3 has 14 amino acids. V was clipped by 2 bases and J by 6 bases, with 11 bases between them. Germline V gene data show CDR1 as LNHDA and CDR2 as SQIVND (reference sequence). CDR3 protein: CASSISLGSNEQFF. The CDR3 region has the DNA TGTGCCAGTAGTATAAGCCTGGGGAGCAATGAGCAGTTCTTC.

The V gene is TRBV28, the J gene TRBJ1-4, with D possibly TRBD1 on 6 matching bases. Germline V gives CDR1 MDHEN, CDR2 SYDVKM. The CDR3 is made up of 14 amino acids. V lost 6 bases to trimming and J lost 4 bases, with 12 bases between them. The CDR3 loop reads CASRGGGINEKLFF. CDR3 nucleotide sequence: TGTGCCAGCAGAGGGGGGGGAATTAATGAAAAACTGTTTTTT.